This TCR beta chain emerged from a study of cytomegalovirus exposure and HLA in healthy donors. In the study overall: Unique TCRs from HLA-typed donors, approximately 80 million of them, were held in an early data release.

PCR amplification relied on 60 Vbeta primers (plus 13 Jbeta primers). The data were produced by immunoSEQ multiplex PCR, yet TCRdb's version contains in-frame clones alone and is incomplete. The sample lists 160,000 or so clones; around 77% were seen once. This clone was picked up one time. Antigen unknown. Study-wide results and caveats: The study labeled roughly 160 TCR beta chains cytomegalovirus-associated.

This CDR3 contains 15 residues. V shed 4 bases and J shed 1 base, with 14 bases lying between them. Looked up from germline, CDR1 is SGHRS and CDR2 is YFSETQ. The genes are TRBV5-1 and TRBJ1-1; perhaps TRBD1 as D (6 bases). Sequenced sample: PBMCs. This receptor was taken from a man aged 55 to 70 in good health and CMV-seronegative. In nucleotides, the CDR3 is TGCGCCAGCAGCCCTTTGACAGGCGGGAACACTGAAGCTTTCTTT. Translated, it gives CASSPLTGGNTEAFF.